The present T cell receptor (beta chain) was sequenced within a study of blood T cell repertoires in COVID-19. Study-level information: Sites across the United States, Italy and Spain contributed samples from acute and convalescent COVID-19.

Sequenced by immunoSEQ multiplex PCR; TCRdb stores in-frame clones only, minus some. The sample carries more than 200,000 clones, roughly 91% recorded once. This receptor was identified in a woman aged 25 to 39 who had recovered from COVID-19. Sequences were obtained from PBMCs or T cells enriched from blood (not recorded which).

In DNA, the CDR3 is TGTGCCTGGCTTCGACAGGGGGCGAACACTGAAGCTTTCTTT. Amino acids: CAWLRQGANTEAFF. The rearrangement links TRBV30 to TRBJ1-1, with TRBD1 identical over 10 bases. This CDR3 region has 14 residues. Germline assignment: CDR1 GTSNPN and CDR2 SVGIG (reference sequence). Trimming removed 5 bases from V and 1 base from J; junction bases left unmatched: 4.